The clone carrying this T cell receptor beta chain has more than one count but fewer than ten. TCRdb re-derived calls from the 5' RACE reads in MiXCR, one entry per CDR3 protein. The sample has about 340,000 distinct CDR3 sequences; over 12% are singletons. This record comes from a study of CD8 T cells in ankylosing spondylitis. The CDR3 consists of 15 residues. Germline V gene sequence: CDR1 SGHDN, CDR2 FVKESK. V lost 4 bases, J lost 4 bases, and 6 bases stayed unmatched. This sequence originates from a male donor with ankylosing spondylitis or in good health (not recorded which). Sequenced sample: blood, either unsorted or a sorted T cell fraction (not recorded which). The V and J genes are TRBV14 and TRBJ2-1, with 8 bases matching TRBD2. This CDR3 reads CASSPRLAFYNEQFF. The CDR3 DNA follows: TGTGCCAGCAGCCCCCGACTAGCGTTTTACAATGAGCAGTTCTTC. Combining the CDR3 with reference TRBV14 and TRBJ2-1 gives the whole variable domain EAGVTQFPSHSVIEKGQTVTLRCDPISGHDNLYWYRRVMGKEIKFLLHFVKESKQDESGMPNNRFLAERTGGTYSTLKVQPAELEDSGVYFCASSPRLAFYNEQFFGPGTRLTVL.